The clone carrying this T cell receptor beta chain was observed once. Its antigen is still unknown. This sample is drawn from a study of OX40 agonist ivuxolimab in advanced cancers. Study overall: Dose-escalation patients' cancers were hepatocellular carcinoma, melanoma, renal cell or head and neck cancer. The study, taken as a whole, reports: Expanded clones tended on average to be more numerous among CD8+ T cells than CD4+.

Profiling relied on immunoSEQ multiplex PCR, and the TCRdb table lists in-frame clones only, not all of them. The repertoire includes more than 45,000 clones, approximately 94% of them detected once, and 10% to 15% sits in the top ten. Germline CDR1 MNHEY, CDR2 SVGAGI. Trimming removed 2 bases from V and 2 bases from J, with 8 bases in between. The length of the CDR3 is 14 residues. This TCR was recovered from an adult with an advanced solid tumor such as melanoma, head and neck, liver or kidney cancer. The material was CD4+ or CD8+ T cells sorted from blood, obtained in a trial of the OX40 agonist ivuxolimab. The gene calls are TRBV6-5 and TRBJ2-3; D gene ambiguous. DNA for the CDR3: TGTGCCAGCAGTTACGGCGCAGACACAGATACGCAGTATTTT. This sequence encodes CASSYGADTDTQYF.